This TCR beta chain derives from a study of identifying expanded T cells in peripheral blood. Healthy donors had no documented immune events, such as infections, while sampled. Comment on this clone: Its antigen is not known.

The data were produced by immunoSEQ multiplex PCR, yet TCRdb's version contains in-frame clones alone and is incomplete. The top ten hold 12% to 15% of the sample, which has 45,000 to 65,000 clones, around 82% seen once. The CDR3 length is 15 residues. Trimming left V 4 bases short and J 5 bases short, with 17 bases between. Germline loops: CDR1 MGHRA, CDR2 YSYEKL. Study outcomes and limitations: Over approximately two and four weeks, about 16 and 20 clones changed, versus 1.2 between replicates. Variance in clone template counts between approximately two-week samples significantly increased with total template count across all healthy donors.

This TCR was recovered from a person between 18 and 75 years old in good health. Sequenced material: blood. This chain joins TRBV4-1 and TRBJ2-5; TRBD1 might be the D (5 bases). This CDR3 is CASSPGFGQQETQYF. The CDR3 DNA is TGCGCCAGCAGCCCAGGGTTCGGCCAACAGGAGACCCAGTACTTC.